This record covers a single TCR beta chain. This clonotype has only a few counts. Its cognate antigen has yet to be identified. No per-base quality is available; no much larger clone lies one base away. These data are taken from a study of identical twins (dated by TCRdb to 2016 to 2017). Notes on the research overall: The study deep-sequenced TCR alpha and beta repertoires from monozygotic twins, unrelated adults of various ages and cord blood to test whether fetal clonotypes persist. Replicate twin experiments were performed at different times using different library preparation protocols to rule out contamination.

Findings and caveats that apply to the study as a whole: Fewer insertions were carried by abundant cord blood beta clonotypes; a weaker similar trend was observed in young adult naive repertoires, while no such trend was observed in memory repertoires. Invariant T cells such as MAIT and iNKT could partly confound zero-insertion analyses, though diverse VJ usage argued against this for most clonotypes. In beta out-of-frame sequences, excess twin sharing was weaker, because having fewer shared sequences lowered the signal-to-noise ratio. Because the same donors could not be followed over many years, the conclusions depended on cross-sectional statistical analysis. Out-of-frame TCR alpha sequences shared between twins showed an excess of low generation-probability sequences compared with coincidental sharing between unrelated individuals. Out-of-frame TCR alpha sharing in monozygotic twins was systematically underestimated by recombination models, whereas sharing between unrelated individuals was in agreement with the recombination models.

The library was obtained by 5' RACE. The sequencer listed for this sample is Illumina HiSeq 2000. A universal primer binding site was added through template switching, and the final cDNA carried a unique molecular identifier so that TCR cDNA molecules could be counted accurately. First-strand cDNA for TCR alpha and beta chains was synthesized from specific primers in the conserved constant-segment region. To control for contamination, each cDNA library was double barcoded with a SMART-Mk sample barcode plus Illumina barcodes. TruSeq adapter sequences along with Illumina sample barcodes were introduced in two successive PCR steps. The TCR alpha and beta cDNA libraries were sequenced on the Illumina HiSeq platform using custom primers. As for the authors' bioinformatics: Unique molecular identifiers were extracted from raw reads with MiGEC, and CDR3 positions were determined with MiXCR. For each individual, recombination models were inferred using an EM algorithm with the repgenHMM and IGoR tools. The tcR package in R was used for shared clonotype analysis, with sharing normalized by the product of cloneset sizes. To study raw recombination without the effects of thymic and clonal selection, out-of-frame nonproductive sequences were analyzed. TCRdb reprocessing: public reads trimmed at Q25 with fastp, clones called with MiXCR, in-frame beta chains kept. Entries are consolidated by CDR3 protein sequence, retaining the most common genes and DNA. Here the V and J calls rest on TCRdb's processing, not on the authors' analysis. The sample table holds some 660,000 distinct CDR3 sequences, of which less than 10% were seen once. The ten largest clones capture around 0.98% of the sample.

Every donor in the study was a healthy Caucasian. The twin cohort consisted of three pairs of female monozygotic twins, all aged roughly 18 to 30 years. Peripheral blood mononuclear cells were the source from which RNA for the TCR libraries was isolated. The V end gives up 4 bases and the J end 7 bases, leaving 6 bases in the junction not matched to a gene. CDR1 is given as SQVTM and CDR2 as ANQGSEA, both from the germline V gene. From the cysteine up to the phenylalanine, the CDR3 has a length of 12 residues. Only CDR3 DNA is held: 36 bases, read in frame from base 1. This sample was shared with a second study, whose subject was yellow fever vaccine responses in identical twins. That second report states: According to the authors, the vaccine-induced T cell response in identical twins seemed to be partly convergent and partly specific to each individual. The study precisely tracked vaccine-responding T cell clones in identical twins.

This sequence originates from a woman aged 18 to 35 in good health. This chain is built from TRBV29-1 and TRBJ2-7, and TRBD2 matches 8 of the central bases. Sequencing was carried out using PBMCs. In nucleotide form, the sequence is TGCAGCGTTGGGCTAGCGGGTGGGGAGCAGTACTTC. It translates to CSVGLAGGEQYF.